Listed below are T cell receptor beta chains from one sample, sequenced in a study of T cells in Graves' hyperthyroidism and ophthalmopathy. In TCRdb, the multiplex PCR reads were re-called with MiXCR into one record per CDR3 protein. The sample lists 750,000 to 950,000 distinct CDR3 sequences, 38% occurring once. Sequenced sample: blood. These receptors originate from a man between 18 and 35 years old with Graves' hyperthyroidism. CDR3s include the opening cysteine and the closing phenylalanine or tryptophan. Fields, in order: J gene, D gene, clone size, V gene, CDR3 DNA, CDR3 protein. The D gene is left open where the match is weak. Clone size appears in some rows only: once, few, many, or a class for an expanded clone.

TRBJ2-7 NA few TRBV6-5 TGTGCCAGCAGTGAGTCCTTTTACGAGCAGTACTTC CASSESFYEQYF
TRBJ1-5 NA once TRBV27 TGTGCCAGCAGTTTCCGAAAGTGCAATCAGCCCCAGCATTTT CASSFRKCNQPQHF
TRBJ1-1 TRBD1 NA TRBV7-9 TGTGCCGGAGGGACAGCGAACACTGAAGCTTTCTTT CAGGTANTEAFF
TRBJ1-2 NA NA TRBV6-6 TGTGCCAGCACCTCGGGGGGGTGGGACTATGGCTACACCTTC CASTSGGWDYGYTF
TRBJ1-4 TRBD1 few TRBV9 TGTGCCAGCAGCGTAGCGCACAGGGGAGAAAAACTGTTTTTT CASSVAHRGEKLFF
TRBJ2-7 NA NA TRBV2 TGTGCCAGCAGACTTAGCGCGGCCCAGTTCGAGCAGTACTTC CASRLSAAQFEQYF
TRBJ2-7 NA many TRBV7-9 TGTGCCAGCACCCCACTGGGGGGACTCATCTACGAGCAGTACTTC CASTPLGGLIYEQYF
TRBJ2-7 NA NA TRBV7-9 TGTGCCAGCAGCTTAGGGGACATCTTCTACGAGCAGTACTTC CASSLGDIFYEQYF
TRBJ2-7 NA NA TRBV7-2 TGTGCCAGCAGCGTCTACTATGGTACTGTCTACGAGCAGTACTTC CASSVYYGTVYEQYF
TRBJ2-7 NA many TRBV5-1 TGTGCCAGCAGTTTGGAGCGCGAGCAGTACTTC CASSLEREQYF
TRBJ1-1 TRBD1 NA TRBV12-3/TRBV12-4 TGTGCCAGCAGTTTCAGGGGACAGATGAACACTGAAGCTTTCTTT CASSFRGQMNTEAFF
TRBJ2-7 NA few TRBV29-1 TGCAGCGTTGACGGTGGGGCCTACGAGCAGTACTTC CSVDGGAYEQYF
TRBJ1-2 NA NA TRBV7-2 TGTGCCAGCAGCTTCCACCAGGGGCGAAATGGCTACACCTTC CASSFHQGRNGYTF
TRBJ1-2 TRBD1 few TRBV4-1 TGCGCCAGCAGCCAAGATTTCGACAGGGGTCCCGGCTACACCTTC CASSQDFDRGPGYTF
TRBJ1-5 NA NA TRBV7-9 TGCGCCAGCAGCTTGGGGGGATCAGAGAACAATCAGCCCCAGCATTTT CASSLGGSENNQPQHF
TRBJ1-5 NA NA TRBV10-3 TGTGCCACCGCTGGTCGGGTGGGCAATCAGCCCCAGCATTTT CATAGRVGNQPQHF
TRBJ1-1 NA NA TRBV11-2 TGTGCCAGCCACCCGGGAGCGGATTCTGAAGCTTTCTTT CASHPGADSEAFF
TRBJ1-2 TRBD1 many TRBV12-3/TRBV12-4 TGTGCCAGCAGTATCGGGACAGGGTCGTGGTATGGCTACACCTTC CASSIGTGSWYGYTF
TRBJ1-1 NA NA TRBV6-6 TGTGCCAGCAGTCCGCATTGGAACACTGAAGCTTTCTTT CASSPHWNTEAFF
TRBJ1-6 TRBD1 many TRBV7-9 TGTGCCAGCAGCACTAGAATACAGGGGGATTCACCCCTCCACTTT CASSTRIQGDSPLHF
TRBJ1-2 TRBD1 many TRBV5-1 TGCGCCAGCAGCCTAACAGGGGATAACTATGGCTACACCTTC CASSLTGDNYGYTF
TRBJ2-2 NA NA TRBV29-1 TGCAGCTCCGCGAACACCGGGGAGCTGTTTTTT CSSANTGELFF
TRBJ2-7 NA NA TRBV10-3 TGTGCCATCAAAAAGGACTCAGGGCTATACGAGCAGTACTTC CAIKKDSGLYEQYF
TRBJ2-2 NA many TRBV15 TGTGCCACCAGCATTATTGGAGGGGCCGGGGAGCTGTTTTTT CATSIIGGAGELFF
TRBJ1-5 TRBD1 many TRBV29-1 TGCAGCGTTGGCCCCGGGACAGGTCCTATGACCCAGCATTTT CSVGPGTGPMTQHF
TRBJ2-7 TRBD2 NA TRBV9 TGTGCCAGCAGCGAGGCTAGCGGGTCTCTCTACGAGCAGTACTTC CASSEASGSLYEQYF
TRBJ2-2 TRBD2 NA TRBV9 TGTGCCAGCAGCGGATGGACTAGCGGGAGTTGGGACACCGGGGAGCTGTTTTTT CASSGWTSGSWDTGELFF